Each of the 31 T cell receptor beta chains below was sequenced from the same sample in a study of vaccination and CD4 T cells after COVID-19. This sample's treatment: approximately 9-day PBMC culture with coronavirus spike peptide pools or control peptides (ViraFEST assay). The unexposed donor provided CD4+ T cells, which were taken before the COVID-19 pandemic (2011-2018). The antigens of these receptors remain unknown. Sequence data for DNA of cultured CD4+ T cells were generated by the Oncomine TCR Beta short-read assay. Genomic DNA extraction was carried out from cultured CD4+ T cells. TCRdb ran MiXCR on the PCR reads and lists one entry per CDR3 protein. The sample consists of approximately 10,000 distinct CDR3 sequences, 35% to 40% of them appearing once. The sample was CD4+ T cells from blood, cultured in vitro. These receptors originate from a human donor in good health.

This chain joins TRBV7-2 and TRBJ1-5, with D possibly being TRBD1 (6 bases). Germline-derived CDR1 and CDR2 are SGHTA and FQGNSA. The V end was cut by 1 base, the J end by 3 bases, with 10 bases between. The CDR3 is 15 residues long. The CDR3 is CASSLEQGFNQPQHF. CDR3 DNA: TGTGCCAGCAGCTTAGAACAGGGTTTCAATCAGCCCCAGCATTTT.

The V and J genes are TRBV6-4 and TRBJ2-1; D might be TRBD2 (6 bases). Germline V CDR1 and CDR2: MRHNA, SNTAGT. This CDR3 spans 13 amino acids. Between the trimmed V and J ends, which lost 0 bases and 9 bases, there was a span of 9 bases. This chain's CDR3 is CASSDSLGGEQFF. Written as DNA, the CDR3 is TGTGCCAGCAGTGACTCGTTGGGGGGTGAGCAGTTCTTC.

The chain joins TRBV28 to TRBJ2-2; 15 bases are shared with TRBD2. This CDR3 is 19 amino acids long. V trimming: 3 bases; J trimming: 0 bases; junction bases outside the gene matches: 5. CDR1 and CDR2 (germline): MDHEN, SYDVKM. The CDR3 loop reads CASSFPGLAGGTNTGELFF. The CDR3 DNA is TGTGCCAGCAGTTTCCCGGGACTAGCGGGAGGCACGAACACCGGGGAGCTGTTTTTT.

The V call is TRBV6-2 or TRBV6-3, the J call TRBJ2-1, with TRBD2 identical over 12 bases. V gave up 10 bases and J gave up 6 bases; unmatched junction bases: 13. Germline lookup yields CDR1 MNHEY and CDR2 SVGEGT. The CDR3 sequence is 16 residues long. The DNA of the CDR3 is TGTGCCACCTCAACCCGGAGACTAGCGGGAGTCAATGAGCAGTTCTTC. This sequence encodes CATSTRRLAGVNEQFF.

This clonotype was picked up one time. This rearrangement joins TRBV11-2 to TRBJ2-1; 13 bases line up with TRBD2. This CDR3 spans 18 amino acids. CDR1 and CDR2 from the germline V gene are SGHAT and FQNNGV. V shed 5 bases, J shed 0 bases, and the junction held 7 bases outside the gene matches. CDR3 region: CASSILAGGQSSYNEQFF. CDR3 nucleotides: TGTGCCAGCAGCATACTAGCGGGAGGGCAAAGCTCCTACAATGAGCAGTTCTTC.

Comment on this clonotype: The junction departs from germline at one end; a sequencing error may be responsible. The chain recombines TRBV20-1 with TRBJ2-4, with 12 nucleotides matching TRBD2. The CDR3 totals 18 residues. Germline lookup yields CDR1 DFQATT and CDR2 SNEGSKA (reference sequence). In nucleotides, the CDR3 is TGCAGTGCTAGAGGGACTAGCGGGATAGGGCCCTCCAAAAACATTCAGCACTTC. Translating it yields CSARGTSGIGPSKNIQHF.

In DNA form, the CDR3 reads TGTGCCAGCAATGAAGGCGGGGAGCTGTTTTTT. This gives the protein CASNEGGELFF. This chain uses TRBV11-3 with TRBJ2-2; D unresolved. The CDR3 totals 11 residues. Germline CDR1 SGHNT, CDR2 YENEEA. V was cut by 7 bases and J by 7 bases, with 7 bases left in between.

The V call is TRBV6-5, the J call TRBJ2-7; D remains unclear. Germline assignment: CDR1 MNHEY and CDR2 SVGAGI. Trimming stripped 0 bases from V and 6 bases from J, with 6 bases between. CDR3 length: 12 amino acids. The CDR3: CASSYSLSEQYF. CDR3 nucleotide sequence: TGTGCCAGCAGTTACTCACTATCCGAGCAGTACTTC.

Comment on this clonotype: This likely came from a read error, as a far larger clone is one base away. CDR3 loop: CSASLNNEQYF. The CDR3 region has the DNA TGCAGTGCCTCCTTGAACAATGAGCAGTACTTC. V and J are TRBV20-1 and TRBJ2-7; no firm D call. From germline, CDR1 is DFQATT and CDR2 SNEGSKA (reference sequence). Trimming took off 6 bases at V and 7 bases at J, with 13 bases between the two ends. There are 11 residues in the CDR3.

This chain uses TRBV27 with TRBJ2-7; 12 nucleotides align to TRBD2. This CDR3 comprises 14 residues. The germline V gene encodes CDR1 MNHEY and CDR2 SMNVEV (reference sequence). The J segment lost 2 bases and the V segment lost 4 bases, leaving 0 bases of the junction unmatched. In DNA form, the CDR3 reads TGTGCCAGCAGTTGGACTAGCGGGGCCTACGAGCAGTACTTC. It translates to CASSWTSGAYEQYF.

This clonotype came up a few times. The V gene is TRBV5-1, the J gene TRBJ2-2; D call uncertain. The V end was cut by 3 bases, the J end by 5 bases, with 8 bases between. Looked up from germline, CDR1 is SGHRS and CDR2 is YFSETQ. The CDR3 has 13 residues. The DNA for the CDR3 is TGCGCCAGCAGCTGGGTAGCTACCGGGGAGCTGTTTTTT. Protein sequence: CASSWVATGELFF. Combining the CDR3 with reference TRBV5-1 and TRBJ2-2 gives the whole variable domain KAGVTQTPRYLIKTRGQQVTLSCSPISGHRSVSWYQQTPGQGLQFLFEYFSETQRNKGNFPGRFSGRQFSNSRSEMNVSTLELGDSALYLCASSWVATGELFFGEGSRLTVL.

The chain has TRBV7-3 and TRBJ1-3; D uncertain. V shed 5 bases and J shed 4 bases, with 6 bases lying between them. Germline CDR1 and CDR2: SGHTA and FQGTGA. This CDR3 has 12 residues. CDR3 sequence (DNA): TGTGCCAGCAGCCCGGGCGGAAACACCATATATTTT. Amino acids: CASSPGGNTIYF.

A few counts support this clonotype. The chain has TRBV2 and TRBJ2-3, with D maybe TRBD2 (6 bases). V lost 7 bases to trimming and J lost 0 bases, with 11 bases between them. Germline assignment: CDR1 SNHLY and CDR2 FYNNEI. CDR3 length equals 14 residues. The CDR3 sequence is CASNPSGSTDTQYF. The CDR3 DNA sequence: TGTGCCAGCAACCCCAGCGGGAGCACAGATACGCAGTATTTT.

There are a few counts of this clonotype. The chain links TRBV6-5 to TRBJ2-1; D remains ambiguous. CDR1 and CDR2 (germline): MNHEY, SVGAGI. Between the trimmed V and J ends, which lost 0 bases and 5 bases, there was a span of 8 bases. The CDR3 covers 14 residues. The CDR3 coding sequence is TGTGCCAGCAGTTACTCGAACCGGAACAATGAGCAGTTCTTC. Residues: CASSYSNRNNEQFF.

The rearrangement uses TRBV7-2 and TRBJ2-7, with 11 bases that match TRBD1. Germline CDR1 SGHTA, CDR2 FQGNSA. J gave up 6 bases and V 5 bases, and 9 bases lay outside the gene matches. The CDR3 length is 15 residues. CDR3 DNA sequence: TGTGCCAGCAGCCAAGTAGGGACAGGGGGTACCGAGCAGTACTTC. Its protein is CASSQVGTGGTEQYF.

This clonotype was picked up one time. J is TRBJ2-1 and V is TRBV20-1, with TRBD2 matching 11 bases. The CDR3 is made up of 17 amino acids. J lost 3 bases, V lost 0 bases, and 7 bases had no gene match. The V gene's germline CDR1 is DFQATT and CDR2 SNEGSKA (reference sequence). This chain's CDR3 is CSARDPGGTSGYNEQFF. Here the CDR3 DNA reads TGCAGTGCTAGAGATCCCGGTGGGACTAGCGGCTACAATGAGCAGTTCTTC.

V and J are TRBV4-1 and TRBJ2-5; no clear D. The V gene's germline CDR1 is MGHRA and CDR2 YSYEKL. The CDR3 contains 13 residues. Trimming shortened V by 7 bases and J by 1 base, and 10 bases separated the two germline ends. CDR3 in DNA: TGCGCCAGCACCGACACTTTCCAAGAGACCCAGTACTTC. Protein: CASTDTFQETQYF.

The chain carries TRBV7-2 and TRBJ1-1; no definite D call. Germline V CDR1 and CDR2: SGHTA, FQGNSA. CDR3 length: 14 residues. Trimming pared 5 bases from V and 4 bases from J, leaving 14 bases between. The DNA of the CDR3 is TGTGCCAGCAGCCTAGTTAGGACCGGCACTGAAGCTTTCTTT. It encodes CASSLVRTGTEAFF.

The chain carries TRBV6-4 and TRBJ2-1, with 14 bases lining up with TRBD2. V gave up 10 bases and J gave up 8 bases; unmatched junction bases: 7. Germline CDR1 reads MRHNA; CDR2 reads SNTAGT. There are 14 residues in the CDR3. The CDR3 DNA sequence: TGTGCCACCCTGGGACTAGCGGGAGCCCATGAGCAGTTCTTC. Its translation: CATLGLAGAHEQFF.

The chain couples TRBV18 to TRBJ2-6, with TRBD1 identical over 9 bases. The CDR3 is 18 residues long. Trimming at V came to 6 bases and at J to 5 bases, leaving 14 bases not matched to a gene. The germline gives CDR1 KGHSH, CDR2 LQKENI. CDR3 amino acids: CASSLVGQGESRANVLTF. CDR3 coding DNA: TGTGCCAGCTCCTTAGTGGGACAGGGCGAATCTAGGGCCAACGTCCTGACTTTC. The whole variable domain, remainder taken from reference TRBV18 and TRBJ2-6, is NAGVMQNPRHLVRRRGQEARLRCSPMKGHSHVYWYRQLPEEGLKFMVYLQKENIIDESGMPKERFSAEFPKEGPSILRIQQVVRGDSAAYFCASSLVGQGESRANVLTFGAGSRLTVL.

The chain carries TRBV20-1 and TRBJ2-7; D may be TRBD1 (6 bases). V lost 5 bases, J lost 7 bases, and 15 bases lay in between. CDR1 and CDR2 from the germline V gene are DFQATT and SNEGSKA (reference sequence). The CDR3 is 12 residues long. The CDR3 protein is CSAPDRSLEQYF. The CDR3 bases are TGCAGTGCTCCCGACAGGTCCCTGGAGCAGTACTTC.

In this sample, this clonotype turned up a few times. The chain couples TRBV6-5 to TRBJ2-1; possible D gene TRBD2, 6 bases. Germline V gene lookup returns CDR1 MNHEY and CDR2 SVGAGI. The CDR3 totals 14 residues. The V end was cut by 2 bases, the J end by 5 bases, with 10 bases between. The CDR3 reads CASSYRGGNNEQFF. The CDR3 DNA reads TGTGCCAGCAGTTACAGGGGCGGGAACAATGAGCAGTTCTTC.

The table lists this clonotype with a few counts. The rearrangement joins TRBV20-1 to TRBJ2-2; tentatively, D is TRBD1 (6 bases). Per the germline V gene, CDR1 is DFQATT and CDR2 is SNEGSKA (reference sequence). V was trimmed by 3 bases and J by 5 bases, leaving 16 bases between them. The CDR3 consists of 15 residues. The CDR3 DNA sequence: TGCAGTGCTAGGCGCAGGGGTTCGGGAACCGGGGAGCTGTTTTTT. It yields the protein CSARRRGSGTGELFF.

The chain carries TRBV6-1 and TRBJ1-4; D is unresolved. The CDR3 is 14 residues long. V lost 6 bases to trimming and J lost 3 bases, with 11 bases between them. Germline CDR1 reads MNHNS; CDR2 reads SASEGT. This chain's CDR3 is CASRLTRANEKLFF. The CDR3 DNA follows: TGTGCCAGCAGACTGACGCGGGCTAATGAAAAACTGTTTTTT.

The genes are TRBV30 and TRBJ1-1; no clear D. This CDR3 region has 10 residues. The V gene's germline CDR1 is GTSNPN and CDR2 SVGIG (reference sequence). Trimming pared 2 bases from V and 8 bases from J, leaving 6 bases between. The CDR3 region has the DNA TGTGCCTGGAGTCGTTACGAAGCTTTCTTT. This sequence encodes CAWSRYEAFF.

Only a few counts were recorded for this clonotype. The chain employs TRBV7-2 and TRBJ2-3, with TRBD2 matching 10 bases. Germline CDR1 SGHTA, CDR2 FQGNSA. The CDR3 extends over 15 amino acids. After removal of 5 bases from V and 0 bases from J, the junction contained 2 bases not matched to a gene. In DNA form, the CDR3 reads TGTGCCAGCAGCCAGCGGGAGGGGAGCACAGATACGCAGTATTTT. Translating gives CASSQREGSTDTQYF.

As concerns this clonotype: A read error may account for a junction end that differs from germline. CDR3 in DNA: TGTGTCAGCAGCCCTAGACTTGGAGTAGGGTGGACCCAGTACTTC. Amino acid sequence: CVSSPRLGVGWTQYF. The V and J genes are TRBV7-2 and TRBJ2-5; no reliable D call. The CDR3 spans 15 residues. Germline V gene data show CDR1 as SGHTA and CDR2 as FQGNSA.

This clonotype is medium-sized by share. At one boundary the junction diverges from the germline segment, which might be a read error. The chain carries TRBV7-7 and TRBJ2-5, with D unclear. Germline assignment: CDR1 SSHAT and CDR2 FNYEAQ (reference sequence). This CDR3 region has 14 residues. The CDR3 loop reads CASSLGGEGETQYF. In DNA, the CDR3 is TGTGCTAGCAGCTTAGGCGGAGAAGGAGAGACCCAGTACTTC.

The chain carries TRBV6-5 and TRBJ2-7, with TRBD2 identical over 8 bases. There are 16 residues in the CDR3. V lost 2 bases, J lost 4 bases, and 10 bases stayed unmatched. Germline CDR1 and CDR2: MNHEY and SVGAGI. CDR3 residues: CASSYPRASGPYEQYF. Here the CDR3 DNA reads TGTGCCAGCAGTTACCCCCGGGCTAGCGGGCCGTACGAGCAGTACTTC.

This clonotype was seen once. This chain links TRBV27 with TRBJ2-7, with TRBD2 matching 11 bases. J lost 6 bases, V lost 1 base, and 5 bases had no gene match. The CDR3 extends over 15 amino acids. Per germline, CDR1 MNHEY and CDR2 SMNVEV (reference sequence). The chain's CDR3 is CASSLLAGGSGEQYF. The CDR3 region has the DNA TGTGCCAGCAGTTTATTAGCGGGAGGGTCGGGCGAGCAGTACTTC.

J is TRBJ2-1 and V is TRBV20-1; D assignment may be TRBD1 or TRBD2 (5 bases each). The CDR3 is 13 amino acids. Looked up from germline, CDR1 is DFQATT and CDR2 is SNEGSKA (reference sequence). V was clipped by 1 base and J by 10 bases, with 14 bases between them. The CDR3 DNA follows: TGCAGTGCTAGAGCTAGGAAGGGACGGGAGCAGTTCTTC. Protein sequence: CSARARKGREQFF.